This TCR beta chain was identified during a study of cytomegalovirus exposure and HLA in healthy donors. This PCR relied on a set of 60 Vbeta primers and 13 Jbeta primers. The assay was immunoSEQ multiplex PCR, and TCRdb's table has in-frame clones only and misses some. The sample lists about 250,000 clones, approximately 85% occurring once. This CDR3 region has 13 residues. Trimming cost V 10 bases and J 4 bases; bases outside gene matches: 2. The germline V gene has CDR1 SGHNT and CDR2 YYREEE (reference sequence). V gene TRBV5-4 combines with J gene TRBJ2-3, with 14 bases aligning to TRBD2. This TCR derives from a girl aged 2-10 years in good health and CMV-seronegative. Sample: PBMCs. The CDR3 bases are TGTGCCGGGGGACTAGCGGGGGCAGATACGCAGTATTTT. It specifies CAGGLAGADTQYF.